This passage covers 24 T cell receptor beta chains from one sample sequenced in a study of CD8+CD57+ T cells in acquired aplastic anemia. Genomic DNA, the template, was used for profiling of the TCR beta VDJ and CDR3. TCRdb redid the calling of the reads with MiXCR, one entry per CDR3 protein. The profile shows some 130,000 distinct CDR3 sequences, less than 45% of them singletons. The material sequenced was sorted CD4+, CD8+, or CD8+CD57+ T cells (not recorded which) from PBMCs. All receptors derive from a human donor in good health, serving as a control.

The chain recombines TRBV5-1 with TRBJ1-2, with a tentative D call TRBD1 (5 bases). V was pared by 2 bases and J by 4 bases, with 9 bases between. This CDR3 spans 13 amino acids. The germline CDR1 and CDR2 sequences are SGHRS and YFSETQ. The CDR3 sequence is CASSFAGSYGYTF. DNA of the CDR3: TGCGCCAGCAGCTTCGCAGGGAGCTATGGCTACACCTTC.

As for this clonotype: Germline and junction disagree at one end, which may indicate a read error. The genes are TRBV6-5 and TRBJ1-5, with D uncertain. Germline V gives CDR1 MNHEY, CDR2 SVGAGI. The CDR3 runs 14 residues. The CDR3 DNA reads as TGTGCCAGCGGTTATCTCGATAGCAATCAGCCCCAGCATTTT. It codes for CASGYLDSNQPQHF.

This clonotype was detected many times. The V call is TRBV7-8, the J call TRBJ1-2, with D tentatively TRBD1 (6 bases). The CDR3 has 16 amino acids. Germline V lookup: CDR1 SGHVS, CDR2 FQNEAQ. The V and J ends lost 3 bases and 3 bases respectively, with 17 bases between them. DNA for the CDR3: TGTGCCAGCAGCTTTACCAGGGGACAAGGATACTATGGCTACACCTTC. Translated, it gives CASSFTRGQGYYGYTF. The entire variable domain, with the rest obtained from reference TRBV7-8 and TRBJ1-2, is as follows: GAGVSQSPRYKVAKRGQDVALRCDPISGHVSLFWYQQALGQGPEFLTYFQNEAQLDKSGLPSDRFFAERPEGSVSTLKIQRTQQEDSAVYLCASSFTRGQGYYGYTFGSGTRLTVV.

Notes on this clonotype: This could be a read error, since a much larger clone is one nucleotide away. The conserved phenylalanine or tryptophan is not found at the CDR3 terminus, so this likely reflects a read error. The gene calls are TRBV5-1 and TRBJ1-5, with D perhaps matching TRBD1 (6 bases). Deletions cut 0 bases from V and 2 bases from J, with 12 bases between. Looked up from germline, CDR1 is SGHRS and CDR2 is YFSETQ. The CDR3 spans 16 residues. The CDR3 nucleotides read TGCGCCAGCAGCTTGGAGGGGGGCGCGGGCAATCAGCCCCAGCATCTT. Translated: CASSLEGGAGNQPQHL.

The table lists this clonotype with many counts. V gene TRBV30 combines with J gene TRBJ2-7; 7 nucleotides line up with TRBD1. V lost 2 bases to trimming and J lost 6 bases; unmatched junction nucleotides: 4. The CDR3 runs to 12 residues. Germline lookup yields CDR1 GTSNPN and CDR2 SVGIG (reference sequence). The CDR3 coding sequence is TGTGCCTGGAGTCTAGGGGGCGCCGAGCAGTACTTC. As protein: CAWSLGGAEQYF.

This rearrangement joins TRBV7-6 to TRBJ1-3; D call uncertain. The germline CDR1 and CDR2 sequences are SGHVS and FNYEAQ. V was shortened by 4 bases and J by 4 bases, with 17 bases between the two germline ends. This CDR3 is 16 amino acids long. CDR3 in DNA: TGTGCCAGCAGCTCACCAGACCCTACCTTCGGAAACACCATATATTTT. The encoded protein is CASSSPDPTFGNTIYF.

To note about this clonotype: Mismatch with germline at one junction end may stem from a read error. V usage is TRBV6-5 and J usage is TRBJ1-2; no reliable D call. This CDR3 region has 12 residues. Germline-derived CDR1 and CDR2 are MNHEY and SVGAGI. The CDR3 DNA reads as TGTGCCATCAGTTCTCAGGATTATGGCTACACCTTC. It yields the protein CAISSQDYGYTF.

This clonotype was seen ten or more times. V gene TRBV7-9 combines with J gene TRBJ2-7; D unclear. V was cut by 2 bases and J by 1 base, with 6 bases left in between. This CDR3 has 13 residues. Germline V gene lookup returns CDR1 SEHNR and CDR2 FQNEAQ (reference sequence). In nucleotides, the CDR3 is TGTGCCAGCAGCTTATCAGGATCCTACGAGCAGTACTTC. Translation: CASSLSGSYEQYF. Variable domain in full (rest from reference TRBV7-9 and TRBJ2-7): DTGVSQNPRHKITKRGQNVTFRCDPISEHNRLYWYRQTLGQGPEFLTYFQNEAQLEKSRLLSDRFSAERPKGSFSTLEIQRTEQGDSAMYLCASSLSGSYEQYFGPGTRLTVT.

This clonotype was detected many times. This sequence joins TRBV7-2 and TRBJ1-2; TRBD1 might be the D (5 bases). This CDR3 contains 13 residues. V was trimmed by 0 bases and J by 7 bases, leaving 9 bases between them. CDR1 SGHTA and CDR2 FQGNSA come from the germline V gene. In nucleotides, the CDR3 is TGTGCCAGCAGCTTAGCCAGGGAATCTGGCTACACCTTC. Residues: CASSLARESGYTF. The full variable domain, its missing parts supplied by reference TRBV7-2 and TRBJ1-2, is GAGVSQSPSNKVTEKGKDVELRCDPISGHTALYWYRQSLGQGLEFLIYFQGNSAPDKSGLPSDRFSAERTGGSVSTLTIQRTQQEDSAVYLCASSLARESGYTFGSGTRLTVV.

This clonotype was recorded a few times. A junction boundary mismatches the germline segment, possibly from a read error. The V call is TRBV24-1, the J call TRBJ2-7; a possible D gene is TRBD2 (7 bases). The CDR3 length is 16 residues. CDR1 and CDR2 from the germline V gene are KGHDR and SFDVKD. The CDR3 spells CASSLSSGGPTYEQYF. The CDR3 DNA sequence: TGTGCCAGCAGTTTATCATCGGGGGGCCCCACCTACGAGCAGTACTTC.

The V gene is TRBV25-1, the J gene TRBJ2-1, with D perhaps matching TRBD1 or TRBD2 (6 bases each). Matching the DNA end better, TRBJ2-7 makes the J call doubtful. The CDR3 has 13 amino acids. Germline lookup yields CDR1 MGHDK and CDR2 SYGVNS. CDR3 residues: CASSGGARYEQYF. CDR3 sequence (DNA): TGTGCCAGCAGTGGGGGGGCCAGGTACGAGCAGTACTTC.

The chain combines TRBV7-2 with TRBJ2-7; TRBD1 or TRBD2 may be the D gene (5 bases each). V lost 0 bases, J lost 3 bases, and 21 bases lay in between. The CDR3 length is 18 residues. Germline CDR1 is SGHTA and CDR2 is FQGNSA. The CDR3 bases are TGTGCCAGCAGCTTAGCGGGACCGTTAAGGGTGGCGGTCTACGAGCAGTACTTC. It yields the protein CASSLAGPLRVAVYEQYF.

The table lists this clonotype with many counts. V gene TRBV19 combines with J gene TRBJ1-1; no reliable D call. The V gene lost 1 base and the J gene lost 1 base, with 10 bases spanning the gap. The CDR3 runs to 15 residues. The germline CDR1 and CDR2 sequences are LNHDA and SQIVND (reference sequence). The CDR3 DNA reads as TGTGCCAGTAGTATAGCCGGGGTACGGAACACTGAAGCTTTCTTT. This encodes CASSIAGVRNTEAFF.

This clonotype was detected many times. This rearrangement joins TRBV7-2 to TRBJ2-1; 12 positions agree with TRBD2. J was trimmed by 9 bases and V by 1 base; bases with no gene match: 7. CDR3 length equals 16 residues. Per the germline V gene, CDR1 is SGHTA and CDR2 is FQGNSA. CDR3 sequence: CASSLGLAGGPSEQFF. CDR3 bases: TGTGCCAGCAGCTTAGGGCTAGCGGGGGGGCCTAGTGAGCAGTTCTTC.

This clonotype has a count of ten or more. The V call is TRBV20-1, the J call TRBJ2-2; D gene unclear. The germline V and J ends were trimmed by 3 bases and 7 bases, with 12 bases remaining between them. This CDR3 is built from 13 residues. Germline V gene sequence: CDR1 DFQATT, CDR2 SNEGSKA (reference sequence). The CDR3 spells CSARSRSDGELFF. The CDR3 DNA is TGCAGTGCTAGGAGCAGAAGCGACGGGGAGCTGTTTTTT.

The chain is built from TRBV19 and TRBJ1-5; no clear D. The V end was cut by 0 bases, the J end by 2 bases, with 14 bases between. Germline V gene data show CDR1 as LNHDA and CDR2 as SQIVND (reference sequence). This CDR3 is built from 17 residues. The CDR3 nucleotides are TGTGCCAGTAGTATAGAGTGGAGGGCATGGGGCAATCAGCCCCAGCATTTT. The encoded protein is CASSIEWRAWGNQPQHF.

The V gene is TRBV12-5, the J gene TRBJ2-2; TRBD1 aligns across 10 bases. From germline, CDR1 is LGHNT and CDR2 FRNRAP. This CDR3 contains 20 residues. V gave up 5 bases and J gave up 1 base; unmatched junction bases: 16. CDR3 sequence reads: CASGTSPGTTGGGNTGELFF. CDR3 bases: TGTGCTAGTGGTACATCACCCGGGACGACAGGGGGCGGGAACACCGGGGAGCTGTTTTTT.

This clonotype was seen ten or more times. The chain joins TRBV2 to TRBJ2-3; a possible D gene is TRBD1 (5 bases). The germline V gene encodes CDR1 SNHLY and CDR2 FYNNEI. The CDR3 is made up of 14 amino acids. Deletions cut 4 bases from V and 5 bases from J, with 13 bases between. CDR3 DNA sequence: TGTGCCAGCAGTGTGGGCCCAGGGATAGATACGCAGTATTTT. This translates into CASSVGPGIDTQYF. Full variable domain (missing parts from reference TRBV2 and TRBJ2-3): EPEVTQTPSHQVTQMGQEVILRCVPISNHLYFYWYRQILGQKVEFLVSFYNNEISEKSEIFDDQFSVERPDGSNFTLKIRSTKLEDSAMYFCASSVGPGIDTQYFGPGTRLTVL.

The V gene is TRBV7-1, the J gene TRBJ2-1; maybe TRBD2 (5 bases). TRBV7-1 is an ORF; its function is uncertain. This CDR3 is built from 13 residues. Trimming shortened V by 3 bases and J by 5 bases, and 8 bases separated the two germline ends. The CDR3 is CASSSWTDNEQFF. CDR3 coding DNA: TGTGCCAGCAGCTCGTGGACTGACAATGAGCAGTTCTTC.

This clonotype has at least ten counts. CDR3 sequence: CASSPWTGVNTEAFF. The CDR3 DNA reads TGTGCCAGCTCACCATGGACAGGGGTGAACACTGAAGCTTTCTTT. The chain recombines TRBV18 with TRBJ1-1; 9 nucleotides line up with TRBD1. This CDR3 has 15 residues. Trimming cost V 2 bases and J 0 bases; bases outside gene matches: 1. Germline values: CDR1 KGHSH, CDR2 LQKENI.

This clonotype was counted ten times or more. The CDR3: CASHSPGTAPNTIYF. Here the CDR3 DNA reads TGTGCCAGCCACTCTCCCGGGACAGCCCCTAACACCATATATTTT. J is TRBJ1-3 and V is TRBV19, with 7 nucleotides matching TRBD1. The germline V gene has CDR1 LNHDA and CDR2 SQIVND (reference sequence). This CDR3 contains 15 residues. The ends lost 9 bases at V and 7 bases at J; junction bases unmatched: 15.

This clonotype has a count of ten or more. The junction and the germline gene differ at one end; a read error may be behind it. The CDR3 bases are TGCAGCGTCGGGGGGGGTTTGGGACAGTCTTACACTGAGCAGTTCTTC. Translation gives CSVGGGLGQSYTEQFF. This chain uses TRBV29-1 with TRBJ2-1, with D tentatively TRBD2 (8 bases). CDR1 and CDR2 (germline): SQVTM, ANQGSEA. The CDR3 extends over 16 amino acids.

The V gene is TRBV12-5, the J gene TRBJ1-6, with 9 positions matching TRBD1. V gave up 1 base and J gave up 9 bases; unmatched junction bases: 13. Germline CDR1 LGHNT, CDR2 FRNRAP. The CDR3 is 18 amino acids. The CDR3 spells CASGLAPASGQGSSPLHF. Written as DNA, the CDR3 is TGTGCTAGTGGTTTGGCCCCCGCCTCCGGACAGGGGAGTTCACCCCTCCACTTT.

V is TRBV5-5 and J is TRBJ2-7; 12 nucleotides line up with TRBD2. Germline CDR1 SGHKS, CDR2 YYEKEE (reference sequence). This CDR3 region has 15 residues. J gave up 2 bases and V 2 bases, and 2 bases lay outside the gene matches. This CDR3 reads CASSFGLAGTYEQYF. The CDR3 nucleotides read TGTGCCAGCAGCTTTGGACTAGCGGGAACCTACGAGCAGTACTTC.